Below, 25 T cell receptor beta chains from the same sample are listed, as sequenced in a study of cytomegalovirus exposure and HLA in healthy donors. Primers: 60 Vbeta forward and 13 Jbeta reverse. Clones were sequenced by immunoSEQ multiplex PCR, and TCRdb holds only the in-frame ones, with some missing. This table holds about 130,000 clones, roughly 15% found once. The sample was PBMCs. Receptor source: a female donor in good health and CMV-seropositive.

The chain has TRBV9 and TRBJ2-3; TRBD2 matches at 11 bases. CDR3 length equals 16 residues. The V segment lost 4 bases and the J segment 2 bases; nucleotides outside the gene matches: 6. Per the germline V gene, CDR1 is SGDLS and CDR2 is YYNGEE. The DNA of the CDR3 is TGTGCCAGCAGCCCTAGCGGGAGGACCAACACAGATACGCAGTATTTT. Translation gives CASSPSGRTNTDTQYF.

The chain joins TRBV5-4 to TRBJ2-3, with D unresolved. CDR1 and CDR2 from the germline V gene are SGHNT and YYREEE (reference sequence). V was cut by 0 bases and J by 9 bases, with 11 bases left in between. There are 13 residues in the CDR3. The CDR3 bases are TGTGCCAGCAGCTTGGTACAGCCCAAGACGCAGTATTTT. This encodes CASSLVQPKTQYF.

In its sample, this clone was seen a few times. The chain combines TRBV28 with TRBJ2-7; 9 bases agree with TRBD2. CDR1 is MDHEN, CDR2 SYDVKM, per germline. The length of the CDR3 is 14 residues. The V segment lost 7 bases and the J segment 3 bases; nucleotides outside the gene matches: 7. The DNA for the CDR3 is TGTGCCAGCACGATGCGGGGGGGTGACTACGAGCAGTACTTC. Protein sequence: CASTMRGGDYEQYF.

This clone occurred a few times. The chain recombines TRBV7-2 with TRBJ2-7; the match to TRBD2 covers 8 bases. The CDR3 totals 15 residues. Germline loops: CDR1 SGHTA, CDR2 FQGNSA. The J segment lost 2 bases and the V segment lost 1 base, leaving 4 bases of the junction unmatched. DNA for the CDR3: TGTGCCAGCAGCTTAGAACTAGCGGCTACCTACGAGCAGTACTTC. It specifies CASSLELAATYEQYF.

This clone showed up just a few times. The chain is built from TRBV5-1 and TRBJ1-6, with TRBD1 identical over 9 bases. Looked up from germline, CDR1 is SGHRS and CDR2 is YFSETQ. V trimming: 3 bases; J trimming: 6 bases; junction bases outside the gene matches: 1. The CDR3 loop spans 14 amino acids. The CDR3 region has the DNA TGCGCCAGCAGCTGGGGACAGGGTAATTCACCCCTCCACTTT. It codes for CASSWGQGNSPLHF.

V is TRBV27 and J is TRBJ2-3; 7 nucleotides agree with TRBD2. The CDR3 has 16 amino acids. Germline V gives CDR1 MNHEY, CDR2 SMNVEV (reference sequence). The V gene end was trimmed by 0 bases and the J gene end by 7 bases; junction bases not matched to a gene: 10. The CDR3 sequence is CASSLSPAGLTYTQYF. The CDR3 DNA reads TGTGCCAGCAGTTTATCCCCAGCGGGACTCACTTATACGCAGTATTTT.

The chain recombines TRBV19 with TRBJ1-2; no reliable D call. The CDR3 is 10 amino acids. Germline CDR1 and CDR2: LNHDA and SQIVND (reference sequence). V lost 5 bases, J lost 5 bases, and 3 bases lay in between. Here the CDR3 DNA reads TGTGCCAGTAGTGCGTATGGCTACACCTTC. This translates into CASSAYGYTF.

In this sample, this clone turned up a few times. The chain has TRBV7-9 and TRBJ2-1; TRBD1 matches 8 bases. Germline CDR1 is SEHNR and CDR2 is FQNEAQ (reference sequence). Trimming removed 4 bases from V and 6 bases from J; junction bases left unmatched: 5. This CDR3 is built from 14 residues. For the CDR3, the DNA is TGTGCCAGCAGCTGGTCGGGACAGGCCAATGAGCAGTTCTTC. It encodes CASSWSGQANEQFF.

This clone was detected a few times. The CDR3, as DNA: TGTGCCAGCAGCTATTACAGGGGGTGGTCAGGAAACACCATATATTTT. Translation: CASSYYRGWSGNTIYF. The V and J genes are TRBV7-9 and TRBJ1-3, with 8 bases lining up with TRBD1. This CDR3 has 16 amino acids. The trim removed 4 bases at V and 4 bases at J, leaving 9 bases unmatched. CDR1 and CDR2 from the germline V gene are SEHNR and FQNEAQ (reference sequence).

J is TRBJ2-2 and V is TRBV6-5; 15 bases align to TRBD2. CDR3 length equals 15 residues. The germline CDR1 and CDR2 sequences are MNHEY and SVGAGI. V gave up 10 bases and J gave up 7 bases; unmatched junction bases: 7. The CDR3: CATIGTSGGYGELFF. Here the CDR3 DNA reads TGTGCCACTATAGGGACTAGCGGGGGGTACGGGGAGCTGTTTTTT.

CDR3 sequence (DNA): TGCGCCAGTGGAGGGAGCTCCTACGAGCAGTACTTC. Protein: CASGGSSYEQYF. This chain links TRBV5-1 with TRBJ2-7; TRBD2 might be the D (6 bases). Germline V gene lookup returns CDR1 SGHRS and CDR2 YFSETQ. This CDR3 is 12 amino acids long. Deletions cut 8 bases from V and 0 bases from J, with 9 bases between.

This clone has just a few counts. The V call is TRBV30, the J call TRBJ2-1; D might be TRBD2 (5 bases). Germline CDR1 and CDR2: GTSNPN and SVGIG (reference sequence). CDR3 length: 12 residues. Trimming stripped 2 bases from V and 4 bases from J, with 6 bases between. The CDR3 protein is CAWSREYNEQFF. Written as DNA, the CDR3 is TGTGCCTGGAGTAGGGAGTACAATGAGCAGTTCTTC.

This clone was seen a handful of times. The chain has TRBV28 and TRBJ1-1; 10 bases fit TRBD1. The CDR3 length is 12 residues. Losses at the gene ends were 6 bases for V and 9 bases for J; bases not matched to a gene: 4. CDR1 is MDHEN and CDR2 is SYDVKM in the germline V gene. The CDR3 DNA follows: TGTGCCAGCAGCAATGACAGGGGGCAAGCTTTCTTT. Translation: CASSNDRGQAFF.

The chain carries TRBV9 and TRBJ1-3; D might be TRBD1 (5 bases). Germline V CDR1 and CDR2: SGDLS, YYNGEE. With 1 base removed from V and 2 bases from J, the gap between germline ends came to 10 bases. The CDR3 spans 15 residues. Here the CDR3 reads CASSVLGVAGNTIYF. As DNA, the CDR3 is TGTGCCAGCAGCGTACTAGGGGTGGCTGGAAACACCATATATTTT.

The CDR3 sequence is CASSEWRVGSSEQYF. CDR3 coding DNA: TGTGCCAGCAGTGAATGGAGGGTAGGGTCTTCCGAGCAGTACTTC. The chain recombines TRBV6-1 with TRBJ2-7; D is possibly TRBD2 (6 bases). The germline CDR1 and CDR2 sequences are MNHNS and SASEGT. The CDR3 loop spans 15 amino acids. V was pared by 2 bases and J by 6 bases, with 17 bases between.

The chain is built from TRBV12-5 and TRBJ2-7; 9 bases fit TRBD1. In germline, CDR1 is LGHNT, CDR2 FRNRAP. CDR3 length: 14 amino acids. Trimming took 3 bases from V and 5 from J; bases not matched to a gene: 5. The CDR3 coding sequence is TGTGCTAGTGGTTTCGGGACAGGGCCAAACGAGCAGTACTTC. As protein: CASGFGTGPNEQYF.

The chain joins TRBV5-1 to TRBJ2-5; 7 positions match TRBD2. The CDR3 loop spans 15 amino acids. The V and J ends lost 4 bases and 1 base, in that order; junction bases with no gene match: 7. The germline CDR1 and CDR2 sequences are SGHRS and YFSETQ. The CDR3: CASSTGLVPQETQYF. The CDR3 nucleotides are TGCGCCAGCAGCACTGGACTAGTCCCCCAAGAGACCCAGTACTTC.

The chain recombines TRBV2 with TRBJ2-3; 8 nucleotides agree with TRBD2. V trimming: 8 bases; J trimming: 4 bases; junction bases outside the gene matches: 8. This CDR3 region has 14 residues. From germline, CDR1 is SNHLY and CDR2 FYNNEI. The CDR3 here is CASSNGGGSDTQYF. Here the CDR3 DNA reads TGTGCCAGCTCTAACGGGGGGGGATCAGATACGCAGTATTTT.

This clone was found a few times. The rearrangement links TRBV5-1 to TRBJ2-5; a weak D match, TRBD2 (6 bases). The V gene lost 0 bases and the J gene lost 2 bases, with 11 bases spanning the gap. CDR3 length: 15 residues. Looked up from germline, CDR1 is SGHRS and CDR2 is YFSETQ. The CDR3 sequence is CASSLALGTQETQYF. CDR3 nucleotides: TGCGCCAGCAGCTTGGCCTTAGGGACTCAAGAGACCCAGTACTTC.

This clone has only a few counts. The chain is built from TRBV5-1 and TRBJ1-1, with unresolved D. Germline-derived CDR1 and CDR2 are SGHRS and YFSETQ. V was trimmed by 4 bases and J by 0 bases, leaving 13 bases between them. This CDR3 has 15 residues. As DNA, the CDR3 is TGCGCCAGCAGCCAACCTAATTCGGTGAACACTGAAGCTTTCTTT. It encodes CASSQPNSVNTEAFF.

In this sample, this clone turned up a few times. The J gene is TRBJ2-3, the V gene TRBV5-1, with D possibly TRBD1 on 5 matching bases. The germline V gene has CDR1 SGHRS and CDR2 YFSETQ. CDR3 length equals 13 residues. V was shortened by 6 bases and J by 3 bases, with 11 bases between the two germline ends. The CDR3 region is CASNRGTTDTQYF. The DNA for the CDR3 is TGCGCCAGCAATAGGGGTACGACAGATACGCAGTATTTT. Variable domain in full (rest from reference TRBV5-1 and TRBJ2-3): KAGVTQTPRYLIKTRGQQVTLSCSPISGHRSVSWYQQTPGQGLQFLFEYFSETQRNKGNFPGRFSGRQFSNSRSEMNVSTLELGDSALYLCASNRGTTDTQYFGPGTRLTVL.

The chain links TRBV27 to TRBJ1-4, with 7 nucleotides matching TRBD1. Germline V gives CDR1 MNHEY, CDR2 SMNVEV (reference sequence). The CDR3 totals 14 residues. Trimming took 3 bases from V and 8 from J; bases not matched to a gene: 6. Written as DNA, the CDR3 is TGTGCCAGCAGTTTCGACAGGGTGGGCGAAAAACTGTTTTTT. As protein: CASSFDRVGEKLFF.

In DNA, the CDR3 is TGCGCCAGCAGCTTTATCGGGGGGCGGGGAGAGACCCAGTACTTC. Residues: CASSFIGGRGETQYF. V usage is TRBV5-1 and J usage is TRBJ2-5; D perhaps matches TRBD2 (7 bases). The germline gives CDR1 SGHRS, CDR2 YFSETQ. The CDR3 extends over 15 amino acids. V gave up 2 bases and J gave up 4 bases, with 15 bases separating them.

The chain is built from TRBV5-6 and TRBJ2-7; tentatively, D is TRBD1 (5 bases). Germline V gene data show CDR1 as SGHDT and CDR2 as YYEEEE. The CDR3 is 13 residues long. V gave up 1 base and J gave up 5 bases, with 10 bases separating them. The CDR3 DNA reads TGTGCCAGCAGCTTGCAGGGATTCCACGAGCAGTACTTC. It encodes CASSLQGFHEQYF.

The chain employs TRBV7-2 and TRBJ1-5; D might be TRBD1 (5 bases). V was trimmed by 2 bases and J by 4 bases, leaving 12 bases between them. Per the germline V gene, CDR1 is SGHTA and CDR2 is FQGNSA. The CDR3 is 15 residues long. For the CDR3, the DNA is TGTGCCAGCAGCTTAAGTTGGTCAGGGAATCAGCCCCAGCATTTT. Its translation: CASSLSWSGNQPQHF.